In this sample, the clone carrying this TCR beta chain turned up a few times. What it binds is unknown. These data originate in a study of CD8 T cells in ankylosing spondylitis. Findings of the study overall: From matched ankylosing spondylitis synovial fluid, disease-linked clones were reportedly recovered at significantly enriched levels.

The CDR3 is made up of 14 amino acids. The V gene's germline CDR1 is SGHAT and CDR2 FQNNGV. V shed 1 base and J shed 2 bases, with 7 bases lying between them. Libraries of TCR beta came from quantitative 5'-RACE with molecular barcodes. Using its own MiXCR run on the 5' RACE reads, TCRdb lists one record per CDR3 protein. The repertoire holds under 200,000 distinct CDR3 sequences, with roughly 12% as singletons. J is TRBJ2-3 and V is TRBV11-2, with D possibly being TRBD2 (5 bases). The clonotype originates from a male donor with ankylosing spondylitis or in good health (not recorded which). Sequencing was performed on blood, either unsorted or a sorted T cell fraction (not recorded which). As DNA, the CDR3 is TGTGCCAGCAGCTTAGCTAGCCACACAGATACGCAGTATTTT. As protein: CASSLASHTDTQYF.